The entry that follows covers one T cell receptor beta chain sequence. The sample originates from a study of blood T cell repertoires in COVID-19. Study in general: Whether acute or convalescent, the COVID-19 samples came from the United States, Italy and Spain. T cells, B-cell-depleted T cells, or PBMCs supplied cDNA or gDNA.

Per the original methods: The assay estimated nucleated cells by amplifying reference gene primers. Assay used: immunoSEQ multiplex PCR; TCRdb lists only in-frame clones, some missing. That table gives V, J and clone size, and the DNA gave D and trimming. The sample yields more than 110,000 clones, about nine tenths seen once. Germline V gene data show CDR1 as LNHNV and CDR2 as YYDKDF (reference sequence). The V and J ends lost 0 bases and 4 bases, in that order; junction bases with no gene match: 1. This CDR3 has 16 amino acids. The receptor comes from a woman of 80 years or more with acute or convalescent COVID-19. J is TRBJ2-1 and V is TRBV15, with 12 bases identical to TRBD2. Sequencing was done on a sample of peripheral blood. The CDR3 nucleotides are TGTGCCACCAGCAGAGAACTAGCGGGGGGTTACAATGAGCAGTTCTTC. Protein product: CATSRELAGGYNEQFF.